This TCR beta chain was obtained from a study of beta chain features in type 1 diabetes. The CDR3 covers 15 residues. Between the trimmed V and J ends, which lost 4 bases and 0 bases, there was a span of 14 bases. Germline assignment: CDR1 SGHRS and CDR2 YFSETQ. Study-wide results and caveats: All four CD4+ subsets from Type 1 diabetes patients carried moderately but significantly shorter TCRB CDR3s. A PCR bias possibly favoring shorter templates would apply equally to patients and controls. Naive, central memory and Treg TCRB repertoires appeared more alike in patients than in healthy donors.

The entirety of the isolated RNA underwent reverse transcription, so expressed TCRB transcripts were sequenced. Sequenced by immunoSEQ multiplex PCR; TCRdb stores in-frame clones only, minus some. The top ten clones hold 0.025% to 0.035% of a sample with roughly 260,000 clones, about a fifth of them seen once. Points on this clone: Its antigen is unidentified.

This sequence was found in a woman aged 40-49 years with type 1 diabetes. What was sequenced was naive CD4+ T cells from blood. The chain has TRBV5-1 and TRBJ2-7, with TRBD1 as a possible D gene (6 bases). CDR3 sequence: CASSVTGTFSYEQYF. The CDR3 DNA follows: TGCGCCAGCAGCGTCACCGGGACATTCTCCTACGAGCAGTACTTC.